A single sample is the source of the 18 T cell receptor beta chains below, sequenced in a study of CD8+ T cells in alopecia areata. Isolated RNA was reverse transcribed into cDNA used as the sequencing template. Generated by immunoSEQ multiplex PCR, the TCRdb table keeps only in-frame clones and is missing some. The sample lists approximately 150,000 clones; about 70% were seen once. Here the sequenced sample was CD8+ T cells sorted from blood, taken at week 0. The receptors shown here come from a human donor with alopecia areata.

The chain recombines TRBV7-2 with TRBJ2-3, with unresolved D. CDR3 length: 18 residues. Trimming removed 1 base from V and 1 base from J, with 18 bases in between. Germline values: CDR1 SGHTA, CDR2 FQGNSA. The CDR3 DNA is TGTGCCAGCAGCTTAGTGATAACCACCCAAATACGCACAGATACGCAGTATTTT. Residues: CASSLVITTQIRTDTQYF.

This clone was observed a few times. The rearrangement uses TRBV6-5 and TRBJ1-2; possible D gene TRBD1, 5 bases. The germline V gene has CDR1 MNHEY and CDR2 SVGAGI. V was shortened by 0 bases and J by 6 bases, with 14 bases between the two germline ends. This CDR3 spans 15 amino acids. The DNA of the CDR3 is TGTGCCAGCAGTTACTCCCAAGGGGCTCGGGATGGCTACACCTTC. The encoded protein is CASSYSQGARDGYTF.

This clone has more than one count but fewer than ten. The chain couples TRBV7-9 to TRBJ1-1; a weak D match, TRBD1 (6 bases). The CDR3 length is 16 residues. V was trimmed by 4 bases and J by 4 bases, leaving 19 bases between them. Germline CDR1 SEHNR, CDR2 FQNEAQ (reference sequence). This CDR3 reads CASSSSVRGTGTEAFF. For the CDR3, the DNA is TGTGCCAGCAGCTCCTCGGTCAGGGGAACGGGCACTGAAGCTTTCTTT.

This chain connects TRBV2 to TRBJ2-5; 7 positions match TRBD1. The ends lost 2 bases at V and 1 base at J; junction bases unmatched: 4. This CDR3 is built from 15 residues. The germline gives CDR1 SNHLY, CDR2 FYNNEI. CDR3 sequence reads: CASSEWGQTQETQYF. As DNA, the CDR3 is TGTGCCAGCAGTGAATGGGGACAGACCCAAGAGACCCAGTACTTC.

The chain combines TRBV30 with TRBJ1-5; 7 positions match TRBD1. The CDR3 extends over 14 amino acids. Germline V gene data show CDR1 as GTSNPN and CDR2 as SVGIG (reference sequence). Unmatched junction bases numbered 3, after V lost 2 bases and J lost 2 bases. CDR3 sequence: CAWSTGQGNQPQHF. The CDR3, as DNA: TGTGCCTGGAGTACAGGACAGGGCAATCAGCCCCAGCATTTT.

This chain connects TRBV9 to TRBJ1-4; D ambiguous. CDR1 and CDR2 (germline): SGDLS, YYNGEE. The V and J ends lost 2 bases and 4 bases respectively, with 12 bases between them. This CDR3 has 15 amino acids. The CDR3: CASSVGGAGNEKLFF. The CDR3 DNA reads TGTGCCAGCAGCGTTGGAGGAGCGGGTAATGAAAAACTGTTTTTT.

Many counts were recorded for this clone. The chain is built from TRBV5-6 and TRBJ1-1; D uncertain. CDR1 is SGHDT, CDR2 YYEEEE, per germline. The CDR3 is 14 residues long. V gave up 4 bases and J gave up 1 base, with 11 bases separating them. The CDR3 nucleotides read TGTGCCAGCAGCCATAGGCCCCAGAACACTGAAGCTTTCTTT. It translates to CASSHRPQNTEAFF.

In this sample, this clone turned up once. This sequence joins TRBV27 and TRBJ2-1; TRBD2 might be the D (6 bases). The CDR3 contains 16 residues. Trimming took 5 bases from V and 4 from J, leaving 18 bases between them. Per the germline V gene, CDR1 is MNHEY and CDR2 is SMNVEV (reference sequence). Written as DNA, the CDR3 is TGTGCCAGCAGTCCCCCGGATGGAGGGATTTACAATGAGCAGTTCTTC. Protein product: CASSPPDGGIYNEQFF.

The chain joins TRBV30 to TRBJ2-1, with D perhaps matching TRBD1 or TRBD2 (6 bases each). Germline V gene data show CDR1 as GTSNPN and CDR2 as SVGIG (reference sequence). The CDR3 is 15 residues long. V was trimmed by 2 bases and J by 3 bases, leaving 14 bases between them. The CDR3 protein is CAWSPIGGIYNEQFF. The CDR3 DNA is TGTGCCTGGAGTCCTATAGGGGGGATCTACAATGAGCAGTTCTTC.

The V and J genes are TRBV25-1 and TRBJ1-1, with D maybe TRBD1 (5 bases). Germline CDR1 and CDR2: MGHDK and SYGVNS. CDR3 size: 11 residues. Trimming shortened V by 8 bases and J by 5 bases, and 9 bases separated the two germline ends. The CDR3: CASGDETEAFF. CDR3 bases: TGTGCCAGCGGGGACGAAACTGAAGCTTTCTTT.

CDR3 in amino acids: CASSPRTGGYTF. The CDR3 nucleotides are TGTGCCAGCAGCCCCCGAACGGGGGGCTACACCTTC. The V gene is TRBV7-2, the J gene TRBJ1-2; D is unclear. Trimming removed 5 bases at V and 8 bases at J, with 12 bases between. This CDR3 is 12 amino acids long. Per the germline V gene, CDR1 is SGHTA and CDR2 is FQGNSA. The full variable domain, with the rest looked up from reference TRBV7-2 and TRBJ1-2, is GAGVSQSPSNKVTEKGKDVELRCDPISGHTALYWYRQSLGQGLEFLIYFQGNSAPDKSGLPSDRFSAERTGGSVSTLTIQRTQQEDSAVYLCASSPRTGGYTFGSGTRLTVV.

The chain couples TRBV4-1 to TRBJ2-7; D unclear. Per germline, CDR1 MGHRA and CDR2 YSYEKL. The CDR3 is 13 amino acids. V shed 2 bases and J shed 6 bases, with 11 bases lying between them. CDR3 sequence reads: CASSQNEPSEQYF. The CDR3, as DNA: TGCGCCAGCAGCCAAAATGAACCAAGCGAGCAGTACTTC.

The CDR3 here is CATSGRDTGGEQFF. The CDR3 coding sequence is TGTGCCACCAGCGGCCGGGACACCGGGGGGGAGCAGTTCTTC. The chain recombines TRBV15 with TRBJ2-1, with D maybe TRBD2 (7 bases). Trimming stripped 5 bases from V and 10 bases from J, with 18 bases between. Germline V gene data show CDR1 as LNHNV and CDR2 as YYDKDF (reference sequence). This CDR3 contains 14 residues.

The CDR3 coding sequence is TGCGCCAGCAGCTTGGATGTTCGGGATCCTGAAGCTTTCTTT. This translates into CASSLDVRDPEAFF. The rearrangement joins TRBV5-1 to TRBJ1-1; D gene ambiguous. The CDR3 contains 14 residues. Trimming cost V 0 bases and J 6 bases, with 12 bases left between them. Germline V gene data show CDR1 as SGHRS and CDR2 as YFSETQ. The entire variable domain, with the rest obtained from reference TRBV5-1 and TRBJ1-1, is as follows: KAGVTQTPRYLIKTRGQQVTLSCSPISGHRSVSWYQQTPGQGLQFLFEYFSETQRNKGNFPGRFSGRQFSNSRSEMNVSTLELGDSALYLCASSLDVRDPEAFFGQGTRLTVV.

V and J are TRBV2 and TRBJ1-2, with 8 bases that match TRBD1. This CDR3 comprises 14 residues. Trimming at V came to 2 bases and at J to 4 bases, leaving 3 bases not matched to a gene. Germline V gene data show CDR1 as SNHLY and CDR2 as FYNNEI. CDR3 amino acids: CASSEKGQAYGYTF. The CDR3, as DNA: TGTGCCAGCAGTGAAAAGGGACAGGCCTATGGCTACACCTTC.

The chain uses TRBV6-5 and TRBJ2-7; D gene unclear. The V gene's germline CDR1 is MNHEY and CDR2 SVGAGI. The V gene lost 2 bases and the J gene lost 6 bases, with 8 bases spanning the gap. The CDR3 has 12 residues. The CDR3 loop is CASSYIGPEQYF. CDR3 in DNA: TGTGCCAGCAGTTACATAGGACCCGAGCAGTACTTC.

The chain joins TRBV2 to TRBJ1-6; no reliable D call. Germline V lookup: CDR1 SNHLY, CDR2 FYNNEI. V lost 0 bases, J lost 9 bases, and 12 bases lay in between. CDR3 length equals 15 residues. In DNA form, the CDR3 reads TGTGCCAGCAGTGAAGCAGCGGGGATTAGTTCACCCCTCCACTTT. It codes for CASSEAAGISSPLHF.

The genes are TRBV27 and TRBJ2-1, with 13 positions matching TRBD2. Germline-derived CDR1 and CDR2 are MNHEY and SMNVEV (reference sequence). The CDR3 totals 14 residues. The J segment lost 4 bases and the V segment lost 6 bases, leaving 0 bases of the junction unmatched. The CDR3 is CASRGLAGYNEQFF. The CDR3 DNA reads TGTGCCAGCAGGGGACTAGCGGGGTACAATGAGCAGTTCTTC.